This TCR beta chain was captured by sequencing in a study of neurological immune-mediated disorders. The study, taken as a whole, reports: Multiple sclerosis, the disease with the least TCR clonal expansion, fell below healthy controls, whereas HTLV-1-associated myelopathy showed the most.

The team produced cDNA through 5'RACE using 10-nucleotide random UMIs. TCRdb called the 5' RACE reads again in MiXCR, with one record for every CDR3 protein. The sample yields tens of thousands of distinct CDR3 sequences, approximately 12% seen once. The CDR3 totals 14 residues. CDR1 is SEHNR and CDR2 is FQNEAQ in the germline V gene (reference sequence). V gave up 2 bases and J gave up 3 bases; unmatched junction bases: 3. Stated time point: longitudinal time-point 3. As healthy controls, volunteers from a blood bank in Maryland, USA, were used. PBMCs stored at -80 C, 2 million in total, were the source of the unsorted libraries. This clonotype was seen repeatedly, ten times or more. Antigen specificity is unknown.

This clonotype originated in a man between 25 and 39 years old in good health. Sequencing input: PBMCs. The chain links TRBV7-9 to TRBJ2-7, with TRBD1 identical over 8 bases. CDR3 region: CASSLIGQGYEQYF. The CDR3 DNA sequence: TGTGCCAGCAGCTTAATAGGACAGGGCTACGAGCAGTACTTC.